Listed here are 17 T cell receptor beta chains from one sample, sequenced in a study of cytomegalovirus exposure and HLA in healthy donors. PCR was performed using 60 Vbeta and 13 Jbeta primers. Sequencing was performed with immunoSEQ multiplex PCR; in TCRdb, only in-frame clones are kept and a portion is missing. Here the sample spans about 110,000 clones, about four fifths being singletons. What was sequenced was PBMCs. These TCRs come from a young woman in good health and CMV-seronegative.

The chain links TRBV6-4 to TRBJ1-5, with 7 bases identical to TRBD1. Germline V gene lookup returns CDR1 MRHNA and CDR2 SNTAGT. This CDR3 comprises 15 residues. Trimming at V came to 6 bases and at J to 3 bases, leaving 8 bases not matched to a gene. The chain's CDR3 is CASSPLTGYNQPQHF. The CDR3 DNA follows: TGTGCCAGCAGCCCCTTGACAGGGTACAATCAGCCCCAGCATTTT.

The chain employs TRBV27 and TRBJ1-5, with a possible D match to TRBD1 (6 bases). The CDR3 is made up of 15 amino acids. Germline CDR1 reads MNHEY; CDR2 reads SMNVEV (reference sequence). The V and J ends lost 6 bases and 5 bases respectively, with 17 bases between them. CDR3 region: CASRKGEGEYQPQHF. Written as DNA, the CDR3 is TGTGCCAGCAGAAAAGGCGAGGGGGAGTATCAGCCCCAGCATTTT.

This CDR3 is CAWTSGDQETQYF. DNA for the CDR3: TGTGCCTGGACTAGCGGGGACCAAGAGACCCAGTACTTC. This rearrangement joins TRBV30 to TRBJ2-5; 9 bases fit TRBD2. The V gene's germline CDR1 is GTSNPN and CDR2 SVGIG (reference sequence). Trimming took 4 bases from V and 0 from J; bases not matched to a gene: 0. The CDR3 is 13 amino acids. Full variable domain (outside the CDR3, taken from reference TRBV30 and TRBJ2-5): SQTIHQWPATLVQPVGSPLSLECTVEGTSNPNLYWYRQAAGRGLQLLFYSVGIGQISSEVPQNLSASRPQDRQFILSSKKLLLSDSGFYLCAWTSGDQETQYFGPGTRLLVL.

The rearrangement uses TRBV18 and TRBJ2-1; TRBD2 matches 10 bases. The germline V gene encodes CDR1 KGHSH and CDR2 LQKENI. This CDR3 contains 15 residues. V dropped 6 bases and J dropped 3; count of bases not matched to a gene: 5. The CDR3 DNA follows: TGTGCCAGCTCTAGAACTAGCGGGGTCTACAATGAGCAGTTCTTC. It encodes CASSRTSGVYNEQFF.

CDR3 nucleotide sequence: TGTGCCAGCAGTCAATTACAGGGGATCACAGATACGCAGTATTTT. Its protein is CASSQLQGITDTQYF. The chain has TRBV2 and TRBJ2-3; 7 bases fit TRBD1. Unmatched junction bases numbered 7, after V lost 5 bases and J lost 2 bases. CDR3 size: 15 residues. Germline V lookup: CDR1 SNHLY, CDR2 FYNNEI.

This sequence joins TRBV27 and TRBJ2-2; 10 positions agree with TRBD2. J lost 3 bases, V lost 5 bases, and 3 bases had no gene match. The CDR3 covers 15 residues. Germline values: CDR1 MNHEY, CDR2 SMNVEV (reference sequence). The CDR3 here is CASSLLAGDTGELFF. CDR3 DNA sequence: TGTGCCAGCAGTCTTCTAGCGGGAGACACCGGGGAGCTGTTTTTT.

CDR3 DNA: TGTGCCAGTAGTATGGTAGCGGATAATGAAAAACTGTTTTTT. It codes for CASSMVADNEKLFF. The rearrangement joins TRBV19 to TRBJ1-4; no definite D call. The CDR3 sequence is 14 residues long. The germline CDR1 and CDR2 sequences are LNHDA and SQIVND (reference sequence). V shed 3 bases and J shed 4 bases, with 9 bases lying between them.

The CDR3 sequence: CASSPEGALPYGYTF. For the CDR3, the DNA is TGTGCCAGCAGCCCGGAAGGGGCGCTCCCCTATGGCTACACCTTC. This rearrangement joins TRBV7-9 to TRBJ1-2; the D gene is possibly TRBD1 (5 bases). CDR1 SEHNR and CDR2 FQNEAQ come from the germline V gene (reference sequence). V lost 5 bases, J lost 4 bases, and 17 bases lay in between. The CDR3 sequence is 15 residues long.

A note on this clone: A junction end diverges from the germline sequence, so it may reflect a read error. V gene TRBV29-1 combines with J gene TRBJ1-1; D is undetermined. CDR3 length: 13 residues. From germline, CDR1 is SQVTM and CDR2 ANQGSEA. This CDR3 reads CSVLLGGNPEAFF. The DNA for the CDR3 is TGCAGCGTTCTACTCGGCGGGAACCCTGAAGCTTTCTTT.

This clone has only a few counts. This rearrangement joins TRBV5-1 to TRBJ2-2; TRBD2 agrees at 14 bases. The J segment lost 5 bases and the V segment lost 4 bases, leaving 7 bases of the junction unmatched. Per the germline V gene, CDR1 is SGHRS and CDR2 is YFSETQ. The CDR3 loop spans 17 amino acids. CDR3 in amino acids: CASSPGLAGGLTGELFF. CDR3 coding DNA: TGCGCCAGCAGCCCAGGACTAGCGGGAGGTCTAACCGGGGAGCTGTTTTTT. The full variable domain, its missing parts supplied by reference TRBV5-1 and TRBJ2-2, is KAGVTQTPRYLIKTRGQQVTLSCSPISGHRSVSWYQQTPGQGLQFLFEYFSETQRNKGNFPGRFSGRQFSNSRSEMNVSTLELGDSALYLCASSPGLAGGLTGELFFGEGSRLTVL.

V is TRBV18 and J is TRBJ1-1; D may be TRBD1 (5 bases). CDR3 length equals 12 residues. Germline V CDR1 and CDR2: KGHSH, LQKENI. V lost 1 base and J 7 bases, leaving 7 bases between the germline ends. CDR3 loop: CASSPQGDEAFF. CDR3 nucleotides: TGTGCCAGCTCACCACAAGGGGATGAAGCTTTCTTT.

The chain links TRBV19 to TRBJ1-5; D not resolved. Germline assignment: CDR1 LNHDA and CDR2 SQIVND (reference sequence). The CDR3 consists of 13 residues. Trimming pared 4 bases from V and 4 bases from J, leaving 8 bases between. The CDR3 loop is CASSSPGNQPQHF. In DNA, the CDR3 is TGTGCCAGTAGTAGCCCGGGAAATCAGCCCCAGCATTTT.

The sample holds a few counts of this clone. The chain carries TRBV6-5 and TRBJ2-1, with D perhaps matching TRBD1 (5 bases). The V and J ends lost 5 bases and 0 bases respectively, with 11 bases between them. CDR3 length: 15 amino acids. CDR1 is MNHEY, CDR2 SVGAGI, per germline. In DNA, the CDR3 is TGTGCCAGCAGTCGAACAGGCAGCTCCTACAATGAGCAGTTCTTC. Its translation: CASSRTGSSYNEQFF.

This rearrangement joins TRBV7-7 to TRBJ2-5; 13 positions match TRBD2. CDR3 length: 15 amino acids. V was pared by 5 bases and J by 3 bases, with 3 bases of the junction left unmatched. CDR1 is SSHAT, CDR2 FNYEAQ, per germline (reference sequence). The chain's CDR3 is CASSQGLAGKETQYF. CDR3 bases: TGTGCCAGCAGCCAGGGACTAGCGGGGAAAGAGACCCAGTACTTC.

This clone was counted between two and nine times. V is TRBV7-8 and J is TRBJ2-7, with D possibly being TRBD2 (6 bases). Germline CDR1 is SGHVS and CDR2 is FQNEAQ. Trimming stripped 5 bases from V and 2 bases from J, with 16 bases between. CDR3 length: 15 amino acids. CDR3 in amino acids: CASSGRRQFPYEQYF. The CDR3 region has the DNA TGTGCCAGCAGCGGGAGGCGTCAGTTTCCCTACGAGCAGTACTTC.

This rearrangement joins TRBV6-1 to TRBJ1-2; D gene ambiguous. Looked up from germline, CDR1 is MNHNS and CDR2 is SASEGT. The CDR3 consists of 15 residues. V shed 8 bases and J shed 7 bases, with 23 bases lying between them. CDR3 protein: CASWLVWASAGGYTF. The CDR3 region has the DNA TGTGCCAGCTGGCTAGTGTGGGCCAGCGCGGGTGGCTACACCTTC.

The chain links TRBV5-1 to TRBJ2-3, with 9 bases identical to TRBD2. V lost 4 bases to trimming and J lost 4 bases; unmatched junction nucleotides: 7. The CDR3 runs to 15 residues. Germline V lookup: CDR1 SGHRS, CDR2 YFSETQ. This CDR3 reads CASSLQGLASDTQYF. The CDR3 region has the DNA TGCGCCAGCAGCCTACAGGGACTAGCTTCAGATACGCAGTATTTT.